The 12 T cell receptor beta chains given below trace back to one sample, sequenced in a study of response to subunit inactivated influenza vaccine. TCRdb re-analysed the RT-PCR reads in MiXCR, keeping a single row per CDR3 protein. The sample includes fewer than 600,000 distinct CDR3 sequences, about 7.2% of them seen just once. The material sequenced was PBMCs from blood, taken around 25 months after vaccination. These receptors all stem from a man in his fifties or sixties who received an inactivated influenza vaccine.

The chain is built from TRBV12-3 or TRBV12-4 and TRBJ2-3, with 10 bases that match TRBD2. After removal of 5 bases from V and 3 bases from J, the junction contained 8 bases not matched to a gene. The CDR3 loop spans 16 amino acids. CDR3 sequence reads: CASSAARTSGTDTQYF. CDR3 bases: TGTGCCAGCAGTGCGGCAAGGACTAGCGGTACAGATACGCAGTATTTT.

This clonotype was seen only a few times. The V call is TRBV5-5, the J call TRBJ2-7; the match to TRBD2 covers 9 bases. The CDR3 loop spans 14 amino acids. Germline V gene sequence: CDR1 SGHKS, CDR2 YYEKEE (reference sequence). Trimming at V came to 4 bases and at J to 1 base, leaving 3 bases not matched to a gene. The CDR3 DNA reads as TGTGCCAGCAGCCGCGGGGGGGATTCCTACGAGCAGTACTTC. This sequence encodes CASSRGGDSYEQYF.

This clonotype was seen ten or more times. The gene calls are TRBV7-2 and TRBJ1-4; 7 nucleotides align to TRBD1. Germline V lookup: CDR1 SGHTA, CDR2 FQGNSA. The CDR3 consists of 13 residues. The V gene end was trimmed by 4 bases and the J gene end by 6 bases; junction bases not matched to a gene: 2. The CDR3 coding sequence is TGTGCCAGCAGCTGGACAGGTTATGAAAAACTGTTTTTT. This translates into CASSWTGYEKLFF.

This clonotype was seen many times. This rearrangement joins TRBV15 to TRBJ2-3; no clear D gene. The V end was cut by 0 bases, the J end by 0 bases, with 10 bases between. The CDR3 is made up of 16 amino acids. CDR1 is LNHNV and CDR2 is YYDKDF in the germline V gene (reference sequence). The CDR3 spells CATSRDDQTSTDTQYF. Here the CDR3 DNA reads TGTGCCACCAGCAGAGATGATCAGACCAGCACAGATACGCAGTATTTT.

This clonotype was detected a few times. The CDR3 loop is CASSTRGWGGQETQYF. The CDR3 nucleotides are TGTGCCAGCAGCACCCGTGGATGGGGAGGCCAAGAGACCCAGTACTTC. The J gene is TRBJ2-5, the V gene TRBV9; tentative D call: TRBD2 (6 bases). Germline V gene lookup returns CDR1 SGDLS and CDR2 YYNGEE. The CDR3 is 16 amino acids. V was trimmed by 4 bases and J by 1 base, leaving 17 bases between them.

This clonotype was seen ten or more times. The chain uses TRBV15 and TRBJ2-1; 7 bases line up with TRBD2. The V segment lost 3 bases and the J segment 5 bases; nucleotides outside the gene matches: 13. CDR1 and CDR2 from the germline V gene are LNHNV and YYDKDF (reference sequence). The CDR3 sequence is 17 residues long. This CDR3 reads CATSSAPLAKGHNEQFF. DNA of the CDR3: TGTGCCACCAGCAGCGCACCACTAGCGAAGGGCCACAATGAGCAGTTCTTC. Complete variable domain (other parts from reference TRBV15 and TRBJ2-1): DAMVIQNPRYQVTQFGKPVTLSCSQTLNHNVMYWYQQKSSQAPKLLFHYYDKDFNNEADTPDNFQSRRPNTSFCFLDIRSPGLGDTAMYLCATSSAPLAKGHNEQFFGPGTRLTVL.

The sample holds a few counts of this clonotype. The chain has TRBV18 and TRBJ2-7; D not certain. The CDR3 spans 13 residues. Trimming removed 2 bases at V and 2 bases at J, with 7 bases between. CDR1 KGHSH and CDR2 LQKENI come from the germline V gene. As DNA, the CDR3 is TGTGCCAGCTCACCAAAGATGACCTACGAGCAGTACTTC. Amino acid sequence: CASSPKMTYEQYF.

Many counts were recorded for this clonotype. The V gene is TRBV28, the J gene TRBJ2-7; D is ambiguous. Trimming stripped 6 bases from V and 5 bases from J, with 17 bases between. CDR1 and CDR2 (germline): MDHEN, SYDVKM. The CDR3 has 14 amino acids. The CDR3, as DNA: TGTGCCAGCAGACCCCTATCTGGGATCCACGAGCAGTACTTC. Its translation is CASRPLSGIHEQYF.

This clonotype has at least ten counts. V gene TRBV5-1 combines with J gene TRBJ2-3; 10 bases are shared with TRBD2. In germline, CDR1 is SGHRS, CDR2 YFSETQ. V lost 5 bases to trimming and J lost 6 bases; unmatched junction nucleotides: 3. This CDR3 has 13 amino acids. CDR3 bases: TGCGCCAGCAGAAGCGGGAGGGAGGATACGCAGTATTTT. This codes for CASRSGREDTQYF.

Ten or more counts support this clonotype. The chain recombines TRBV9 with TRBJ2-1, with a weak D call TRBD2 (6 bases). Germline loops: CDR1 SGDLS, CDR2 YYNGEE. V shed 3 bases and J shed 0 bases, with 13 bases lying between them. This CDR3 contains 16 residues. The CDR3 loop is CASSEGLGSSYNEQFF. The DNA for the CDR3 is TGTGCCAGCAGCGAGGGACTGGGCAGCTCCTACAATGAGCAGTTCTTC. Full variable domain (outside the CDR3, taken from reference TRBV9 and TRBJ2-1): DSGVTQTPKHLITATGQRVTLRCSPRSGDLSVYWYQQSLDQGLQFLIQYYNGEERAKGNILERFSAQQFPDLHSELNLSSLELGDSALYFCASSEGLGSSYNEQFFGPGTRLTVL.

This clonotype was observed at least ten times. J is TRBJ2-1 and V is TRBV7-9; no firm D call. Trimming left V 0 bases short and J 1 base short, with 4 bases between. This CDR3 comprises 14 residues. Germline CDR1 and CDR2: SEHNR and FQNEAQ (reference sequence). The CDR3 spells CASSLAASYNEQFF. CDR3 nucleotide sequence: TGTGCCAGCAGCTTAGCGGCTTCCTACAATGAGCAGTTCTTC.

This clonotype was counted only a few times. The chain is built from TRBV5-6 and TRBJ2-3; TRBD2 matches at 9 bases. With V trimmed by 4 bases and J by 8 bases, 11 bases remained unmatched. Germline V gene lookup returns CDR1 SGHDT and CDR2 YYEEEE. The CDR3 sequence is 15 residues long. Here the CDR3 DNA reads TGTGCCAGCAGCGGCGGACTAGCGAAGGGGGGTACGCAGTATTTT. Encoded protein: CASSGGLAKGGTQYF. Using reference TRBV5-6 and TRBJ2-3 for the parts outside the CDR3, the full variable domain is DAGVTQSPTHLIKTRGQQVTLRCSPKSGHDTVSWYQQALGQGPQFIFQYYEEEERQRGNFPDRFSGHQFPNYSSELNVNALLLGDSALYLCASSGGLAKGGTQYFGPGTRLTVL.